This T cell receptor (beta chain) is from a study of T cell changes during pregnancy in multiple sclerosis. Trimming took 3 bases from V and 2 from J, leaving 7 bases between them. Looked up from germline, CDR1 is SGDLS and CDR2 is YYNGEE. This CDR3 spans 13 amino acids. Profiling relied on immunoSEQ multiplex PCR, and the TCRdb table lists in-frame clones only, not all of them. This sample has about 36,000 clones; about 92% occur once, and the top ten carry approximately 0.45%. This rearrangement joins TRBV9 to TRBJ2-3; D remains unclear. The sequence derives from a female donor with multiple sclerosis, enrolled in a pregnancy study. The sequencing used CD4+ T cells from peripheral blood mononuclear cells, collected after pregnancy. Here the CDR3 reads CASSGGYTDTQYF. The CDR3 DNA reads TGTGCCAGCAGCGGCGGATACACAGATACGCAGTATTTT.